What follows is one T cell receptor (beta chain) and its context. Profiled with immunoSEQ multiplex PCR; TCRdb holds only in-frame clones, not every one. There are 95,000 to 150,000 clones in the sample; roughly 89% occur only once, and 9.5% to 13% lies in the top ten. This sample was taken from a study of control samples from healthy donors and cancer patients. V lost 1 base to trimming and J lost 3 bases, with 1 base between them. Germline V gives CDR1 ENHRY, CDR2 SYGVKD. The CDR3 covers 12 residues. This sequence originates from a man younger than 40 in good health. The sequenced sample consisted of blood. This sequence joins TRBV10-3 and TRBJ1-3; D uncertain. CDR3 sequence (DNA): TGTGCCATCAGTGAGTTTGGAAACACCATATATTTT. Its translation is CAISEFGNTIYF.